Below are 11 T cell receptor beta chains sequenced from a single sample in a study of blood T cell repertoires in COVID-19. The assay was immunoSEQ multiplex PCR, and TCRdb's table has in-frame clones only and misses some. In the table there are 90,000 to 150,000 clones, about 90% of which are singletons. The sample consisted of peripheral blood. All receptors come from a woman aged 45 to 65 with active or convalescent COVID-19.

The CDR3 sequence is CASSTVTGRGYTF. The CDR3 region has the DNA TGTGCCAGCAGTACGGTAACAGGGAGAGGCTACACCTTC. The chain recombines TRBV12-3 or TRBV12-4 with TRBJ1-2, with D possibly matching TRBD1 (6 bases). This CDR3 contains 13 residues. V dropped 5 bases and J dropped 8 bases, with 15 bases sitting between them.

The CDR3 DNA sequence: TGTGCCAGCGGAGACAGGGGGAACACCGGGGAGCTGTTTTTT. Encoded protein: CASGDRGNTGELFF. The V call is TRBV24-1, the J call TRBJ2-2, with TRBD1 matching over 8 bases. This CDR3 spans 14 amino acids. V dropped 11 bases and J dropped 1; count of bases not matched to a gene: 5. Germline CDR1 and CDR2: KGHDR and SFDVKD.

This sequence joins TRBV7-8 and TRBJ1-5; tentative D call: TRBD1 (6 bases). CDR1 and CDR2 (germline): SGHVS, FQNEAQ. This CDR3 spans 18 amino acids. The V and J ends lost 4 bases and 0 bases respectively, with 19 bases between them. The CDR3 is CASSSRDTIPYSNQPQHF. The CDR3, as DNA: TGTGCCAGCAGCTCCCGGGACACCATCCCCTATAGCAATCAGCCCCAGCATTTT. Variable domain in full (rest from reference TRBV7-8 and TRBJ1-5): GAGVSQSPRYKVAKRGQDVALRCDPISGHVSLFWYQQALGQGPEFLTYFQNEAQLDKSGLPSDRFFAERPEGSVSTLKIQRTQQEDSAVYLCASSSRDTIPYSNQPQHFGDGTRLSIL.

The CDR3, as DNA: TGTGCCAGCTCATTGACAGGCGATCAGCCCCAGCATTTT. As protein: CASSLTGDQPQHF. The V gene is TRBV18, the J gene TRBJ1-5; tentatively, D is TRBD1 (6 bases). Looked up from germline, CDR1 is KGHSH and CDR2 is LQKENI. The CDR3 loop spans 13 amino acids. The V and J ends lost 5 bases and 5 bases respectively, with 10 bases between them. Complete variable domain (other parts from reference TRBV18 and TRBJ1-5): NAGVMQNPRHLVRRRGQEARLRCSPMKGHSHVYWYRQLPEEGLKFMVYLQKENIIDESGMPKERFSAEFPKEGPSILRIQQVVRGDSAAYFCASSLTGDQPQHFGDGTRLSIL.

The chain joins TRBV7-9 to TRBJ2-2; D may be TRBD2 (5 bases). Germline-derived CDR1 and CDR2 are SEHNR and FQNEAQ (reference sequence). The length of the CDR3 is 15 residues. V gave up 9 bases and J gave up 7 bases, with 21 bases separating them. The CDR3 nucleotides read TGTGCCAGTCTCCCGGAGGTGAGAATCGTCGGGGAGCTGTTTTTT. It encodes CASLPEVRIVGELFF.

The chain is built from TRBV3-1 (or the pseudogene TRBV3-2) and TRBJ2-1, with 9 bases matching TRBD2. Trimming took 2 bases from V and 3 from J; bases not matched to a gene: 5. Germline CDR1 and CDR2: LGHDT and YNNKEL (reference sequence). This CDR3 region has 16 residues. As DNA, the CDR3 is TGTGCCAGCAGCCAATCACTAGCGGGCCGCTACAATGAGCAGTTCTTC. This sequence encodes CASSQSLAGRYNEQFF.

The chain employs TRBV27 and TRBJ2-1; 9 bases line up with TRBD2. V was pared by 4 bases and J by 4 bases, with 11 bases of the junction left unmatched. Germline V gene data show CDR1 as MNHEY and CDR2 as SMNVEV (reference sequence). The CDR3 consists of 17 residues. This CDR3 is CASSSLGLAQNYNEQFF. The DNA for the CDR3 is TGTGCCAGCAGTTCCCTGGGACTAGCCCAGAATTACAATGAGCAGTTCTTC.

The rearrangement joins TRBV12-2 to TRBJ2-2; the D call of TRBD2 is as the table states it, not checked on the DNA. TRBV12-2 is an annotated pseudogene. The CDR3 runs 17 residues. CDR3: CASHLRGGRGNTGELFF. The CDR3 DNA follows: TGTGCAAGTCACTTACGGGGAGGGAGGGGGAACACCGGGGAGCTGTTTTTT.

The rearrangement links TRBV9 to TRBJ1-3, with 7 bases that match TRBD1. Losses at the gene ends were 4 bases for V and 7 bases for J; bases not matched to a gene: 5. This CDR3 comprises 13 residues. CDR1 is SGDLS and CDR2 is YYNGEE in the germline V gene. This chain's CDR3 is CASSPRTGNTIYF. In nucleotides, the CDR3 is TGTGCCAGCAGCCCCCGGACAGGTAACACCATATATTTT.

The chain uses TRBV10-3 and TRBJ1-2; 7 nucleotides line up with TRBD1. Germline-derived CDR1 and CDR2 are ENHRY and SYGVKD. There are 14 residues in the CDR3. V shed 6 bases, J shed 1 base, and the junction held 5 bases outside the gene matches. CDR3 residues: CAIRGTESNYGYTF. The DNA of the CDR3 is TGTGCCATCAGAGGGACAGAAAGTAACTATGGCTACACCTTC.

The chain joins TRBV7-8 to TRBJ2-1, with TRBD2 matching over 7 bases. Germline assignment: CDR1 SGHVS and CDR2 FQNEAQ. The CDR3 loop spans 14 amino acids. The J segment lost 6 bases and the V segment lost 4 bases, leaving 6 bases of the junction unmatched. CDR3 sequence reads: CASSYQLAINEQFF. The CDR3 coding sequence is TGTGCCAGCAGCTATCAACTAGCGATCAATGAGCAGTTCTTC.